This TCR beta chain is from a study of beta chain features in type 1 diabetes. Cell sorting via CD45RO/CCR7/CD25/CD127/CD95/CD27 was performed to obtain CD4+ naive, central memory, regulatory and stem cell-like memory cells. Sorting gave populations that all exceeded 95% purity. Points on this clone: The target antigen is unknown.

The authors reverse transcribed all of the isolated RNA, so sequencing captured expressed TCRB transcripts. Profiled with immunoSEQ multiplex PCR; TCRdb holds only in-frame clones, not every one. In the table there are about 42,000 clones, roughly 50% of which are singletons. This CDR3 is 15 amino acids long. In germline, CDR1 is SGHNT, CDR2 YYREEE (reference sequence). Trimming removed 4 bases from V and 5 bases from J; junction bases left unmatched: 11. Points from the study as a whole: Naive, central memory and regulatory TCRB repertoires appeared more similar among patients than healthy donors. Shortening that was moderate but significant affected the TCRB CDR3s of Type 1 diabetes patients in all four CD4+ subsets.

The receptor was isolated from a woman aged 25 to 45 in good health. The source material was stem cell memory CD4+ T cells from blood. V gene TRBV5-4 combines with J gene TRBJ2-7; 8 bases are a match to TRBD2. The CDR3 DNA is TGTGCCAGCAGCGCCTCTAGCGGGCAATCCCACGAGCAGTACTTC. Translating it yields CASSASSGQSHEQYF.